The rows below give T cell receptor beta chains drawn from one sample of a study of T cells in Graves' hyperthyroidism and ophthalmopathy. TCRdb used MiXCR to reprocess the multiplex PCR reads, holding one entry per CDR3 protein. The sample includes some 760,000 distinct CDR3 sequences, around 15% seen only once; the top ten take approximately 10%. The sequenced material came from blood. The receptors derive from a woman aged 18-35 years with Graves' hyperthyroidism. Both conserved end residues are part of each CDR3. The D gene is left open where the match is weak. Rows may omit the clone size; those that give it use once, few, many or a size class.

TRBD1 many TRBJ2-3 TRBV28 TGTGCCAGCAGCCGGACAGGGGGCGGAGCGGCCACAGATACGCAGTATTTT CASSRTGGGAATDTQYF
- many TRBJ2-1 TRBV2 TGTGCCAGCAGTCGGGAGATCGGCAATGAGCAGTTCTTC CASSREIGNEQFF
TRBD1 many TRBJ2-1 TRBV20-1 TGCAGTGCTAGTCGCGGGACAGGTTTCCGTGGTGAACAGTTCTTC CSASRGTGFRGEQFF
- few TRBJ2-4 TRBV7-3 TGTGCCAGCAGCTCCGCCGTGGAGGGTGGCAAAAACATTCAGTACTTC CASSSAVEGGKNIQYF
TRBD2 few TRBJ2-1 TRBV19 TGTGCCAGTAGTTCAATAGCGGGGCCCTCCTACAATGAGCAGTTCTTC CASSSIAGPSYNEQFF
TRBD1 many TRBJ1-1 TRBV20-1 TGCAGTGCTCGCGACAGGGCCATGGGCACTGAAGCTTTCTTT CSARDRAMGTEAFF
TRBD2 - TRBJ2-2 TRBV6-2/TRBV6-3 TGTGCCAGCACCCGGCTAGCGGCGAACACCGGGGAGCTGTTTTTT CASTRLAANTGELFF
TRBD2 few TRBJ2-1 TRBV7-2 TGTGCCAGCAGCCGTAGCGGGTGGCTCAATGAGCAGCTCTTC CASSRSGWLNEQLF
- - TRBJ2-3 TRBV2 TGTGCCAGCAGTGGGGTGGCTTCCACAGATACGCAGTATTTT CASSGVASTDTQYF
- many TRBJ2-7 TRBV20-1 TGCAGTGTAGGGTCTTCCTACGAGCAGTACTTC CSVGSSYEQYF
- many TRBJ2-3 TRBV20-1 TGCAGTGCTAGCCGGACCGGCGGGACTCGACCCCGCACAGATACGCAGTATTTT CSASRTGGTRPRTDTQYF
- many TRBJ1-1 TRBV28 TGTGCCAGCAGTCCAAGTTGGGCCGAAGCTTTCTTT CASSPSWAEAFF
TRBD1 few TRBJ2-1 TRBV14 TGTGCCAGCAGCGACCGGACAGGGACCCTTTGGAATGAGCAGTTCTTC CASSDRTGTLWNEQFF
TRBD1 few TRBJ2-2 TRBV19 TGTGCCAGTATTGAGGCAGGGGGTTACACCGGGGAGCTGTTTTTT CASIEAGGYTGELFF
- - TRBJ2-7 TRBV24-1 TGTGCCACCCTGCCGGCGGCCTACGAGCAGTACTTC CATLPAAYEQYF
TRBD1 many TRBJ1-5 TRBV4-1 TGCGCCAGCAGCGTCGGGACAGCTATTGGTCAGCCCCAGCATTTT CASSVGTAIGQPQHF
- many TRBJ2-3 TRBV29-1 TGCAGCGTTGTGAACATCGGGGATGGAGATACGCAGTATTTT CSVVNIGDGDTQYF
- many TRBJ2-7 TRBV7-9 TGTGCCAGCAGCTCAGACAGTTTTGGAGAGCAGTACTTC CASSSDSFGEQYF
- - TRBJ1-2 TRBV5-6 TGTGCCAGCAGCTTTGCGACAGCCGTTAACAACTATGGCTACACCTTC CASSFATAVNNYGYTF
- many TRBJ1-1 TRBV30 TGTGCCTGGAGTGTCGCGGAGAACACTGAAGCTTTCTTT CAWSVAENTEAFF
- many TRBJ1-2 TRBV28 TGTGCCAGCAGTTCCCCCGGGACGGACGGCTATGGCTACACCTTC CASSSPGTDGYGYTF
TRBD1 - TRBJ2-1 TRBV7-8 TGTGCCAGCAGCCCGGGGACAGGGGGCGCGCAGTTCTTC CASSPGTGGAQFF
TRBD2 few TRBJ2-5 TRBV24-1 TGTGCCACCAGTGATTTGCGGGCCCTAGCGGATTCCCAAGAGACCCAGTACTTC CATSDLRALADSQETQYF
- few TRBJ1-5 TRBV19 TGTGCCAGTAGTATGGAGACATCGGGTCAGCCCCAGCATTTT CASSMETSGQPQHF
TRBD1 many TRBJ2-7 TRBV2 TGTGCCAGCAGGGGACAGGTCTCCTACGAGCAGTACTTC CASRGQVSYEQYF
TRBD2 many TRBJ2-7 TRBV11-2 TGTGCCAGCAGCTCTGGACACTCCCTAGCGGGAGCCTACGAGCAGTACTTC CASSSGHSLAGAYEQYF
- - TRBJ1-4 TRBV6-5 TGTGCCAGCAGTTACTCGGAGAAGGGAGGGAGAGGACTGTTTTTT CASSYSEKGGRGLFF
- - TRBJ2-4 TRBV6-2/TRBV6-3 TGTGCCAGGGCGGGTCAAGGAGAGGAAAACATTCAGTACTTC CARAGQGEENIQYF
- many TRBJ2-3 TRBV30 TGTGCCTGGGCCGGGGAACTGACGGCGGATACGCAGTATTTT CAWAGELTADTQYF
- - TRBJ1-6 TRBV2 TGTGCCAGCAGTGTCCGCAGTCCGAGCTCCTATAATTCACCCCTCCACTTT CASSVRSPSSYNSPLHF
TRBD2 - TRBJ2-2 TRBV24-1 TGTGCCACCAGTGATTCCCGGGGGGGAATTAACACCGGGGAGCTGTTTTTT CATSDSRGGINTGELFF
- - TRBJ2-3 TRBV10-1 TGCGCCAGCAGTCCAGGGGTTGGCACAGGTACGCAGTATTTT CASSPGVGTGTQYF
- many TRBJ2-2 TRBV7-6 TGTGCCAGCAGCTTAGTCGGACTCGGGAACACCGGGGAGCTGTTTTTT CASSLVGLGNTGELFF
- many TRBJ2-7 TRBV7-2 TGTGCCAGCAGCTTACTGGGGACAGAGCAGTACTTC CASSLLGTEQYF
TRBD2 - TRBJ2-3 TRBV11-2 TGTGCCAGCAGCTTAGATCTTGGTTTCGGGCTAGCGGGGAACACAGATACGCAGTATTTT CASSLDLGFGLAGNTDTQYF
- many TRBJ1-5 TRBV30 TGTGCCTGGAGGCCTAGCGGGATATGGGATCAGCCCCAGCATTTT CAWRPSGIWDQPQHF
- few TRBJ2-7 TRBV7-9 TGTGCCAGCAGCTTAGGTCCGGTGGAGACCTACGAGCAGTACTTC CASSLGPVETYEQYF
- - TRBJ1-4 TRBV19 TGTGCCAGTAGTATAGTTCCAGGTCCAGGTGAAAAACTGTTTTTT CASSIVPGPGEKLFF
TRBD1 many TRBJ1-2 TRBV5-5 TGTGCCAGCAGCTTTTCCGGGACAGACTTACGCTACACCTTC CASSFSGTDLRYTF
- few TRBJ1-5 TRBV19 TGTGCCAGTAGTATTTCCCTCCAAGGGCAGCCCCAGCATTTT CASSISLQGQPQHF
- few TRBJ1-4 TRBV7-2 TGTGCCAGCAGCTCCCCCTCGGGTGGCGGAAAACTGTTTTTT CASSSPSGGGKLFF
- many TRBJ2-7 TRBV30 TGTGCCTGGAGCCGGAGTAACTTCTACGAGCAGTACTTC CAWSRSNFYEQYF
- many TRBJ2-3 TRBV18 TGTGCCAGCTCCTCGCCAGCAGATACGCAGTATTTT CASSSPADTQYF
- - TRBJ1-1 TRBV30 TGTGCCTGGAGGGCCCCAGGGGACATCATGAACACTGAAGCTTTCTTT CAWRAPGDIMNTEAFF
- few TRBJ1-6 TRBV4-3 TGCGCCAGCAGCCAAGGGGGGAGTTCACCCCTCCACTTT CASSQGGSSPLHF
TRBD1 many TRBJ1-3 TRBV28 TGTGCCAGCAGTATCAGGGGGTGGTCTGGAAACACCATATATTTT CASSIRGWSGNTIYF
TRBD1 few TRBJ2-7 TRBV19 TGTGCCAGTAGTATACTACCGGGACAGAGCTCCTACGAGCAGTACTTC CASSILPGQSSYEQYF
- - TRBJ2-1 TRBV20-1 TGCAGTGCCTACGACACGAGCTCCTACAATGAGCAGTTCTTC CSAYDTSSYNEQFF